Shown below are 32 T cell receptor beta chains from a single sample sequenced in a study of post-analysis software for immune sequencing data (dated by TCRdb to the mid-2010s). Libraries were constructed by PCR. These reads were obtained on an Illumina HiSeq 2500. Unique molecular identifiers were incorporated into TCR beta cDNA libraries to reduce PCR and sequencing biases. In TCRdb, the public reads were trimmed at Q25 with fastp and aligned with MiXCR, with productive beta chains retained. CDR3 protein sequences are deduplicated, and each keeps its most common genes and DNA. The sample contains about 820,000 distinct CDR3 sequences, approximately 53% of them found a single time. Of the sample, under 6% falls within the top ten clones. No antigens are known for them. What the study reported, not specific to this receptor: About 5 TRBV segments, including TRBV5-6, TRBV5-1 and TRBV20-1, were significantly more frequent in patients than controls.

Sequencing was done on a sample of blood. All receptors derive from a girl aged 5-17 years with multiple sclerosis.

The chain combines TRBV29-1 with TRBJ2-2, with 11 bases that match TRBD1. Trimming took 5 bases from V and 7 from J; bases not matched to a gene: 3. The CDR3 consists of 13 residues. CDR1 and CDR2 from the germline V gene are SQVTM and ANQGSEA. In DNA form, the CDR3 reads TGCAGCGTTCGGACAGGGGGCGACGGGGAGCTGTTTTTT. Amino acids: CSVRTGGDGELFF.

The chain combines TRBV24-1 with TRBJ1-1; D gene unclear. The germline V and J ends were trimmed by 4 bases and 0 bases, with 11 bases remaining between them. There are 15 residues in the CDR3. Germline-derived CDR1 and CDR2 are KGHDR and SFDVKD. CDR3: CATSDSLKMNTEAFF. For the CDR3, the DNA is TGTGCCACCAGTGACTCTCTTAAAATGAACACTGAAGCTTTCTTT.

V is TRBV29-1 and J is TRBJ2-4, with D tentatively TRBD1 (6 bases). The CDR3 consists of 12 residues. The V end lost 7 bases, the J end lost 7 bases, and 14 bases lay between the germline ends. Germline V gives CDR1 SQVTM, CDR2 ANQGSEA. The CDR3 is CSGRGPGNIQYF. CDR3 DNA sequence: TGCAGCGGCAGGGGCCCAGGGAACATTCAGTACTTC.

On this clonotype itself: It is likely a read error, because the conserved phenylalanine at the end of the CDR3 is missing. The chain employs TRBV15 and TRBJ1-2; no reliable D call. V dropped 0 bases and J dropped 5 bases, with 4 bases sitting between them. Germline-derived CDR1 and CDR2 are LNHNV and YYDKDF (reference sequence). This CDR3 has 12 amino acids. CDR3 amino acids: CATSRDGYGYTC. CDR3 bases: TGTGCCACCAGCAGAGATGGTTATGGCTACACCTGC.

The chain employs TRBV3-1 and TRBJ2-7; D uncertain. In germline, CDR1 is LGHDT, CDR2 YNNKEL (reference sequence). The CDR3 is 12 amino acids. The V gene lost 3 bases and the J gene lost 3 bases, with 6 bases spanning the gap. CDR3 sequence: CASSHAHYEQYF. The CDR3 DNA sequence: TGTGCCAGCAGCCACGCACACTACGAGCAGTACTTC.

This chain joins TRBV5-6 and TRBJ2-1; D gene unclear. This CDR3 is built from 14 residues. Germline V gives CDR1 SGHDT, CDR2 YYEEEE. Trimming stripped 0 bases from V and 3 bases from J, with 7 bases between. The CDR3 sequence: CASSLGQRYNEQFF. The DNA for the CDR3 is TGTGCCAGCAGCTTGGGTCAGCGCTACAATGAGCAGTTCTTC.

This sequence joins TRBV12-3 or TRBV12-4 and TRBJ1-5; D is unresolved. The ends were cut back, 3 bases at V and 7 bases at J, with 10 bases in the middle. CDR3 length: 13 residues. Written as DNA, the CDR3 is TGTGCCAGCAGTTTTGTGGTGGGGCAGCCCCAGCATTTT. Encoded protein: CASSFVVGQPQHF.

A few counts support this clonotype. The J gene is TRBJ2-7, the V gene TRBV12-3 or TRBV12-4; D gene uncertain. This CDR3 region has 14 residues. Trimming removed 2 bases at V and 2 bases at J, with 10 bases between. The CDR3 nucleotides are TGTGCCAGCAGTTTAAACAGCGCAGCCTACGAGCAGTACTTC. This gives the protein CASSLNSAAYEQYF.

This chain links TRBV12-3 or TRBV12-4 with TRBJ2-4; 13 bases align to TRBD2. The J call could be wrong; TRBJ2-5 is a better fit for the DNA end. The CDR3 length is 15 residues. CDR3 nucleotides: TGTGCCAGCAGTTATGGACTAGCGGGAGCAGAGACCCAGTACTTC. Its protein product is CASSYGLAGAETQYF.

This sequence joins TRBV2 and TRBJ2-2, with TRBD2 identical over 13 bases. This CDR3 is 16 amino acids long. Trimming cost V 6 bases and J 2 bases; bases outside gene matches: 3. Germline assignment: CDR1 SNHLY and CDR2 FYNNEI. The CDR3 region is CASRGLAGKNTGELFF. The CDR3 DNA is TGTGCCAGCAGGGGACTAGCGGGGAAAAACACCGGGGAGCTGTTTTTT.

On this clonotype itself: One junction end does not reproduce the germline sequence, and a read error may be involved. This chain's CDR3 is CASSLALLVGPTDTQYF. For the CDR3, the DNA is TGTGCCAGCAGCCTAGCCCTCCTCGTTGGGCCCACAGATACGCAGTATTTT. The chain recombines TRBV7-2 with TRBJ2-3, with a tentative D call TRBD2 (5 bases). Germline CDR1 and CDR2: SGHTA and FQGNSA. The CDR3 has 17 residues. The full variable domain, rest sourced from reference TRBV7-2 and TRBJ2-3, is GAGVSQSPSNKVTEKGKDVELRCDPISGHTALYWYRQSLGQGLEFLIYFQGNSAPDKSGLPSDRFSAERTGGSVSTLTIQRTQQEDSAVYLCASSLALLVGPTDTQYFGPGTRLTVL.

As DNA, the CDR3 is TGTGCCAGCAGCGCGGCCGTGAACACTGAAGCTTTCTTT. This sequence encodes CASSAAVNTEAFF. The chain has TRBV9 and TRBJ1-1; D is ambiguous. Germline assignment: CDR1 SGDLS and CDR2 YYNGEE. The CDR3 runs to 13 residues. V lost 3 bases, J lost 0 bases, and 6 bases lay in between.

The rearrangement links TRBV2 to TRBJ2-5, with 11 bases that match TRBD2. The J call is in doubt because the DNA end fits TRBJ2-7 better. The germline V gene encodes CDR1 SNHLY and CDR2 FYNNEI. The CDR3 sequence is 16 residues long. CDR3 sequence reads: CASSEAASGRRNEQYF. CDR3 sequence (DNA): TGTGCCAGCAGTGAAGCCGCTAGCGGGAGGAGGAACGAGCAGTACTTC.

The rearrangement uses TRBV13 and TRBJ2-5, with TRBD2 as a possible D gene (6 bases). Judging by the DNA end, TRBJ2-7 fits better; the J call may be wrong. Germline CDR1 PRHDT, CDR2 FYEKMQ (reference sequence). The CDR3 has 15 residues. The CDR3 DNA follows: TGTGCCAGCAGCGGTCGGCCGGGACTTACCTACGAGCAGTACTTC. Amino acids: CASSGRPGLTYEQYF.

This CDR3 reads CASSLSQGLDSPLHF. CDR3 nucleotide sequence: TGCGCCAGCAGCCTCTCGCAGGGACTCGATTCACCCCTCCACTTT. V usage is TRBV5-1 and J usage is TRBJ1-6; tentative D call: TRBD1 (5 bases). Germline V lookup: CDR1 SGHRS, CDR2 YFSETQ. The ends were cut back, 4 bases at V and 8 bases at J, with 16 bases in the middle. CDR3 length equals 15 residues.

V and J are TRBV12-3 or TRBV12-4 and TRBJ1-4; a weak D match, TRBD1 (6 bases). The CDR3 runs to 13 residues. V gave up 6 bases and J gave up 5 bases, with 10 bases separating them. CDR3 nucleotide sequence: TGTGCCAGCAGACCGGGACACAATGAAAAACTGTTTTTT. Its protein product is CASRPGHNEKLFF.

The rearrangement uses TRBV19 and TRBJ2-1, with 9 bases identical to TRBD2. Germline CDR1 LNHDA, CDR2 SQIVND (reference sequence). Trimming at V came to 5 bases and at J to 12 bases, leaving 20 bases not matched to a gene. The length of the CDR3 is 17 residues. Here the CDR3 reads CASSPRGSGGQPGGQFF. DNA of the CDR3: TGTGCCAGTAGTCCTCGGGGCAGCGGGGGGCAACCTGGAGGGCAGTTCTTC.

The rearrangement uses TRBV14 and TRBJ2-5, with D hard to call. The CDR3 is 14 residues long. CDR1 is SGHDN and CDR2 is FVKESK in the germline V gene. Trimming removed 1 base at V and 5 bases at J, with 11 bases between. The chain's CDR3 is CASSQVLRAETQYF. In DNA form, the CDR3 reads TGTGCCAGCAGCCAAGTTCTCAGAGCGGAGACCCAGTACTTC.

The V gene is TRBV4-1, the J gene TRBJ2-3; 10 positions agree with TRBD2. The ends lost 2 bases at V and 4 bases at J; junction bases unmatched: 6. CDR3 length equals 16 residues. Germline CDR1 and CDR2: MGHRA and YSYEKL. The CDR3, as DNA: TGCGCCAGCAGCCAAAATCCTAGCGGGGGAGCAGATACGCAGTATTTT. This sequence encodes CASSQNPSGGADTQYF.

The CDR3 region is CASSLYRSTDTQYF. As DNA, the CDR3 is TGTGCCAGCAGCTTGTACAGGAGCACAGATACGCAGTATTTT. The chain carries TRBV7-2 and TRBJ2-3; D perhaps matches TRBD1 (5 bases). CDR3 size: 14 residues. V gave up 3 bases and J gave up 0 bases, with 7 bases separating them. Germline values: CDR1 SGHTA, CDR2 FQGNSA.

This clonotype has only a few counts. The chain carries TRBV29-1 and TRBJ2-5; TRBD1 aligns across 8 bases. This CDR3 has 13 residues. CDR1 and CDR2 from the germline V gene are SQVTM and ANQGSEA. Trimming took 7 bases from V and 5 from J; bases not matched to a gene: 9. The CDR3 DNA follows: TGCAGCGCTGGACAGGGTAGAATCGAGACCCAGTACTTC. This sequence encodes CSAGQGRIETQYF.

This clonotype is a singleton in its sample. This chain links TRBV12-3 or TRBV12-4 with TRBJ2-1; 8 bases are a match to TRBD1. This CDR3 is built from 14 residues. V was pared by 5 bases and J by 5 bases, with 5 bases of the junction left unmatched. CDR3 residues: CASSRTGPHNEQFF. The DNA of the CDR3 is TGTGCCAGCAGTAGGACAGGGCCCCACAATGAGCAGTTCTTC.

The CDR3 sequence is CASSPLSHQETQYF. The CDR3 DNA sequence: TGTGCCAGCAGCCCTCTCTCCCACCAAGAGACCCAGTACTTC. This chain uses TRBV12-3 or TRBV12-4 with TRBJ2-7; D uncertain. The tail of the sequence fits TRBJ2-5 better, so the J call may be wrong. The CDR3 runs 14 residues.

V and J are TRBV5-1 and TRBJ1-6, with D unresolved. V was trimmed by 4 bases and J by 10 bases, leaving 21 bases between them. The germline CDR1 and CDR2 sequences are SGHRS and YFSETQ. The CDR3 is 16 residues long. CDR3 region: CASSPGASRHGSPLHF. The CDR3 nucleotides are TGCGCCAGCAGCCCGGGTGCGTCCCGCCACGGGTCACCCCTCCACTTT.

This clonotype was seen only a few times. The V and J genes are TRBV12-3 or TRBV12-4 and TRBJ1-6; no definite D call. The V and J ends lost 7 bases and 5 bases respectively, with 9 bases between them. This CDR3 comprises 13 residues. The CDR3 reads CASTQADNSPLHF. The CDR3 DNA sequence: TGTGCCAGCACCCAAGCGGATAATTCACCCCTCCACTTT.

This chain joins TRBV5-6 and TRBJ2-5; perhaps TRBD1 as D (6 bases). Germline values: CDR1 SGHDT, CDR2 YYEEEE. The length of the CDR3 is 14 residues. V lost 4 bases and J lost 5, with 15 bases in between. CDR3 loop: CASSNGQLLETQYF. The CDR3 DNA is TGTGCCAGCAGCAACGGACAGTTGCTTGAGACCCAGTACTTC.

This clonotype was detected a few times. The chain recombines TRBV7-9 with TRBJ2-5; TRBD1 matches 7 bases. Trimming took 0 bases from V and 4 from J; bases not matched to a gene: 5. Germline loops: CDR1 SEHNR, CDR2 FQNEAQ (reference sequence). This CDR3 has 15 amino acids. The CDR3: CASSLARQGGETQYF. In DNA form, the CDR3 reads TGTGCCAGCAGCTTAGCTCGACAGGGCGGAGAGACCCAGTACTTC.

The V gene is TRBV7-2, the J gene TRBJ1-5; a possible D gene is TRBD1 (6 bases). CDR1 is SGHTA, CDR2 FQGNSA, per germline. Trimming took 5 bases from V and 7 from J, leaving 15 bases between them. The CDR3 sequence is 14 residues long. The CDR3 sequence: CASSPWGAGQPQHF. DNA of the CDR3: TGTGCCAGCAGCCCCTGGGGGGCGGGACAGCCCCAGCATTTT.

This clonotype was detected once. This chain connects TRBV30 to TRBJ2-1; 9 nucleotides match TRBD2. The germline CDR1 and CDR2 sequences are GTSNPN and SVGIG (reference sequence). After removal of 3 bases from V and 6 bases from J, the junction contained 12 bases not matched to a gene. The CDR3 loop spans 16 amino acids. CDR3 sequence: CAWRLMRGGALNEQFF. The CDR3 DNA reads TGTGCCTGGAGACTGATGCGCGGGGGGGCCCTCAATGAGCAGTTCTTC.

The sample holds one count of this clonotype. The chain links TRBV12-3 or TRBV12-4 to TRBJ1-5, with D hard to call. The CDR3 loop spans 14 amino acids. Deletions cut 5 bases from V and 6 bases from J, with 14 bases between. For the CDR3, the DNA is TGTGCCAGCAGTCTCCACGACTCGAGTCAGCCCCAGCATTTT. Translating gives CASSLHDSSQPQHF.

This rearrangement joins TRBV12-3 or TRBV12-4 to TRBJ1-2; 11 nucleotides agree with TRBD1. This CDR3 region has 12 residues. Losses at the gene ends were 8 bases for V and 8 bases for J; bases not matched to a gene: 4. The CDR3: CASGTGGIGYTF. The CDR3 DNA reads TGTGCCAGCGGGACAGGGGGGATCGGCTACACCTTC.

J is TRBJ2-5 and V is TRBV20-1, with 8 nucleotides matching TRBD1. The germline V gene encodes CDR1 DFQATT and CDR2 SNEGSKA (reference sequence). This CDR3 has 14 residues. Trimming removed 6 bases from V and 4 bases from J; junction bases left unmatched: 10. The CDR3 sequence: CSASSGTGRETQYF. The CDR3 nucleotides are TGCAGTGCGTCGTCCGGGACAGGACGAGAGACCCAGTACTTC.